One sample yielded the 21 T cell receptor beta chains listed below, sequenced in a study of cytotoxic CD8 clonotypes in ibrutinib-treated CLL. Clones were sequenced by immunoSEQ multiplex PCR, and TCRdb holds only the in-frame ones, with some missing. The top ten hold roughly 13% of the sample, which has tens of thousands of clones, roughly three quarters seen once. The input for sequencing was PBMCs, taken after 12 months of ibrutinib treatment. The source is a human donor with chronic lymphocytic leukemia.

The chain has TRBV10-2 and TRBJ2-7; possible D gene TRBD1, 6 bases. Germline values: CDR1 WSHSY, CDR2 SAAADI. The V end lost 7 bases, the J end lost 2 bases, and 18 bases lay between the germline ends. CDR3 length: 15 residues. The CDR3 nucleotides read TGCGCCAGCACGGATCCGGCCACAGGGACCTACGAGCAGTACTTC. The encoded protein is CASTDPATGTYEQYF.

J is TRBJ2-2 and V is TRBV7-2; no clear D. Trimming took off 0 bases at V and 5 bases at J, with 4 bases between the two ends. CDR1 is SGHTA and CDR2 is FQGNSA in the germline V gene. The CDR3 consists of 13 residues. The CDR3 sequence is CASSLARTGELFF. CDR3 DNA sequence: TGTGCCAGCAGCTTAGCTAGAACCGGGGAGCTGTTTTTT.

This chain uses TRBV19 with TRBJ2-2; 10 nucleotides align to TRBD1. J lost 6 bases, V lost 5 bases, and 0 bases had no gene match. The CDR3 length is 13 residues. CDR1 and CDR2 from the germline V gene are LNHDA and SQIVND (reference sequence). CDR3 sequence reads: CASSDRGPGELFF. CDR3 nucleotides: TGTGCCAGTAGTGACAGGGGGCCCGGGGAGCTGTTTTTT. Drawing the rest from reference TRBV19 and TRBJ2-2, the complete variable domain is DGGITQSPKYLFRKEGQNVTLSCEQNLNHDAMYWYRQDPGQGLRLIYYSQIVNDFQKGDIAEGYSVSREKKESFPLTVTSAQKNPTAFYLCASSDRGPGELFFGEGSRLTVL.

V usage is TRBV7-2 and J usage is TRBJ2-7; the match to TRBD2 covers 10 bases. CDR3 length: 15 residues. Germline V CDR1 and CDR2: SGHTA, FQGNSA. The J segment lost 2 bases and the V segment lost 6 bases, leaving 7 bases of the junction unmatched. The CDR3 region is CASRTSGAPTYEQYF. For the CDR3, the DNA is TGTGCCAGCAGAACTAGCGGGGCCCCCACCTACGAGCAGTACTTC.

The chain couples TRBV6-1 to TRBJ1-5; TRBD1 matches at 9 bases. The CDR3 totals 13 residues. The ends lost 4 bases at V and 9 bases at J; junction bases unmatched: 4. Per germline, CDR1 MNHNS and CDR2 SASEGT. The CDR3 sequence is CASSGDRDPPQHF. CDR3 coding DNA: TGTGCCAGCAGTGGGGACAGGGACCCGCCCCAGCATTTT.

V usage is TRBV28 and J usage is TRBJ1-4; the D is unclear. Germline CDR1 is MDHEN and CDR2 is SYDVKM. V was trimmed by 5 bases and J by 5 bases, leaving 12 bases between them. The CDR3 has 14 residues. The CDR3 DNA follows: TGTGCCAGCAGTCCTCCCAACCGAAATGAAAAACTGTTTTTT. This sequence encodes CASSPPNRNEKLFF.

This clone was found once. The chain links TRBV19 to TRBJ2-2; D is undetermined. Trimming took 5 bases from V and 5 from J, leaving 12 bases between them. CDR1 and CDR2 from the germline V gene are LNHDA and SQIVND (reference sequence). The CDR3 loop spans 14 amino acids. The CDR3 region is CASSPLGATGELFF. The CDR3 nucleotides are TGTGCCAGTAGTCCCCTCGGCGCAACCGGGGAGCTGTTTTTT. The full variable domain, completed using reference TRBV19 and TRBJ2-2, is DGGITQSPKYLFRKEGQNVTLSCEQNLNHDAMYWYRQDPGQGLRLIYYSQIVNDFQKGDIAEGYSVSREKKESFPLTVTSAQKNPTAFYLCASSPLGATGELFFGEGSRLTVL.

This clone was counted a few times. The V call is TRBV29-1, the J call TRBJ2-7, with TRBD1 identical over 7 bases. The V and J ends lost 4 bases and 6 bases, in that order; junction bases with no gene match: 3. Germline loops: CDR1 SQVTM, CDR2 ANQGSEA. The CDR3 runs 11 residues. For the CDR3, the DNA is TGCAGCGTTGCCCCAGGGGGCGAGCAGTACTTC. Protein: CSVAPGGEQYF.

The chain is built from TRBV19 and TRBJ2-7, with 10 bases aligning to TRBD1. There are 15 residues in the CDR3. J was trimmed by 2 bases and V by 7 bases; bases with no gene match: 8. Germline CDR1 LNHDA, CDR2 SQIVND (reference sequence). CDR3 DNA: TGTGCCAGTAATTCCCGACAGGGGGCTACCTACGAGCAGTACTTC. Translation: CASNSRQGATYEQYF.

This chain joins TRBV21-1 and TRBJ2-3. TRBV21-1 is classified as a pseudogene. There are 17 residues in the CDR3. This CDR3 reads CASSNGSGRSSTDTQYF. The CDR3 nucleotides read TGTGCCAGCAGCAATGGATCGGGCAGATCTAGCACAGATACGCAGTATTTT.

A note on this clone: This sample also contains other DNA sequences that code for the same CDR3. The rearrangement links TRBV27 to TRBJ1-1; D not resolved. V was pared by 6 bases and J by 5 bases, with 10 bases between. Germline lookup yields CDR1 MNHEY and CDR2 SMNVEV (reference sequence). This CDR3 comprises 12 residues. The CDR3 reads CASSRRGTEAFF. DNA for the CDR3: TGTGCCAGCAGCCGCCGCGGGACTGAAGCTTTCTTT.

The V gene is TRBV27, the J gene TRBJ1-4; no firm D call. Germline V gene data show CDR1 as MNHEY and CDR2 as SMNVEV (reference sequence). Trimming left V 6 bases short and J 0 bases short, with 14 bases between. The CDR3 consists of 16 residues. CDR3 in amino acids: CASRRIRGPTNEKLFF. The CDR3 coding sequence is TGTGCCAGCAGACGAATAAGAGGGCCAACTAATGAAAAACTGTTTTTT.

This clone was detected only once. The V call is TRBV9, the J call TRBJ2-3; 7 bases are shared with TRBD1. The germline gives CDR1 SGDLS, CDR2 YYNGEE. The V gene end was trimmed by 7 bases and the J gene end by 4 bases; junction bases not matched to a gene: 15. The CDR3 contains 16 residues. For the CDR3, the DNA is TGTGCCAGCTCCCAGGGTTCCGGCACAGGGGCAGATACGCAGTATTTT. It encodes CASSQGSGTGADTQYF.

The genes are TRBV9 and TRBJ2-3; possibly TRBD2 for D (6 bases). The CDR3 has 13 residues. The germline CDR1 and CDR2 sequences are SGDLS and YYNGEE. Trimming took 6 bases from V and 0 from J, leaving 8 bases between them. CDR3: CASISGSTDTQYF. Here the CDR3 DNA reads TGTGCCAGCATCAGCGGGAGCACAGATACGCAGTATTTT.

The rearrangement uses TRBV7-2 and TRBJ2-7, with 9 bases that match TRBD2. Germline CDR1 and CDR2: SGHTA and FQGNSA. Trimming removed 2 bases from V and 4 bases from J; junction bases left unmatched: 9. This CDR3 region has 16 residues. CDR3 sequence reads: CASSLRMTSGRYEQYF. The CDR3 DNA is TGTGCCAGCAGCTTACGAATGACTAGCGGTCGGTACGAGCAGTACTTC.

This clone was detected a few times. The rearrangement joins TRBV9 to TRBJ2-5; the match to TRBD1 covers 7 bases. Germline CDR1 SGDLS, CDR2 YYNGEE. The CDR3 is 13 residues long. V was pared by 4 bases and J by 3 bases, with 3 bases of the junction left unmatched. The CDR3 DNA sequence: TGTGCCAGCAGCCCGGGACAGAAAGAGACCCAGTACTTC. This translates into CASSPGQKETQYF.

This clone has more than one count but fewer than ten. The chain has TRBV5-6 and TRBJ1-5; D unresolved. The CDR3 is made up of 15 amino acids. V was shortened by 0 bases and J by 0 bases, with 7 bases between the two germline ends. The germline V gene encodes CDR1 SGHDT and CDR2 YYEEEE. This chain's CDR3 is CASSLGAFSNQPQHF. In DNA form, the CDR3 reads TGTGCCAGCAGCTTGGGAGCTTTTAGCAATCAGCCCCAGCATTTT.

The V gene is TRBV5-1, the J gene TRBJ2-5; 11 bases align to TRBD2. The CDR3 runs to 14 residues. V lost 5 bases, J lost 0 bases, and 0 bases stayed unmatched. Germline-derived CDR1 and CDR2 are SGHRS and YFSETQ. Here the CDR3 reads CASRTSGDQETQYF. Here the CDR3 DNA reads TGCGCCAGCAGGACTAGCGGGGACCAAGAGACCCAGTACTTC.

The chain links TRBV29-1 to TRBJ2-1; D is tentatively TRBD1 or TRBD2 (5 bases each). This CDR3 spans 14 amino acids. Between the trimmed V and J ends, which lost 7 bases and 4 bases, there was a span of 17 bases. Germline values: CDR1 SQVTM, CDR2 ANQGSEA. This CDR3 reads CSGKGASSYNEQFF. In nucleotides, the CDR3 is TGCAGCGGAAAAGGGGCTAGCTCTTACAATGAGCAGTTCTTC.

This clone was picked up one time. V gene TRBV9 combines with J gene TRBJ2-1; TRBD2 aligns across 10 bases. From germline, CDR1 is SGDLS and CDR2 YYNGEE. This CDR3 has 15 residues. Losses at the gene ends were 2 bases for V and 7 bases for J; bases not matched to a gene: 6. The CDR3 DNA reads TGTGCCAGCAGCGTGAGCGGGAGGGTGGGAAATGAGCAGTTCTTC. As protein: CASSVSGRVGNEQFF.

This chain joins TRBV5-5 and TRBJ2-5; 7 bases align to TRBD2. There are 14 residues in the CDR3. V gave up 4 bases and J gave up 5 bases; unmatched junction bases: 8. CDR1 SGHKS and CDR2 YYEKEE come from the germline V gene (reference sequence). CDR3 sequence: CASSQSTSWETQYF. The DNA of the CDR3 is TGTGCCAGCAGCCAATCGACTAGCTGGGAGACCCAGTACTTC.